These 23 T cell receptor beta chains were all obtained from the same sample, sequenced in a study of CD4+ T cells in melanoma. Measured with immunoSEQ multiplex PCR; TCRdb has only the in-frame clones, and not every one. Among some 21,000 clones listed, roughly 78% were seen once. All receptors come from a human donor with melanoma.

V and J are TRBV21-1 and TRBJ1-2. TRBV21-1 is a pseudogene locus. The CDR3 extends over 15 amino acids. The CDR3 nucleotides are TGTGCCAGCAGCAAAAGGATCGGCCCTAACTATGGCTACACCTTC. Amino acid sequence: CASSKRIGPNYGYTF.

The V and J genes are TRBV6-8 and TRBJ1-1; D uncertain. The CDR3 loop spans 13 amino acids. CDR1 MNHGY and CDR2 SAAAGT come from the germline V gene. Trimming cost V 0 bases and J 4 bases, with 6 bases left between them. The CDR3 reads CASSYSEVTEAFF. CDR3 coding DNA: TGTGCCAGCAGTTACTCGGAAGTCACTGAAGCTTTCTTT.

V and J are TRBV29-1 and TRBJ2-3; D gene unclear. Germline V gene lookup returns CDR1 SQVTM and CDR2 ANQGSEA. V was shortened by 7 bases and J by 4 bases, with 12 bases between the two germline ends. There are 12 residues in the CDR3. The CDR3 DNA reads as TGCAGCGGTCGACTGGCGTCAGATACGCAGTATTTT. Residues: CSGRLASDTQYF.

The genes are TRBV5-1 and TRBJ2-2; 8 bases are a match to TRBD2. V lost 2 bases, J lost 0 bases, and 3 bases stayed unmatched. Germline V gene data show CDR1 as SGHRS and CDR2 as YFSETQ. The CDR3 sequence is 16 residues long. The CDR3 protein is CASSFGGASNTGELFF. In nucleotides, the CDR3 is TGCGCCAGCAGCTTCGGGGGGGCGTCGAACACCGGGGAGCTGTTTTTT.

J is TRBJ1-2 and V is TRBV5-8; the match to TRBD1 covers 7 bases. The junction had 1 base not matched to a gene; V was cut back by 7 bases and J by 1 base. The CDR3 consists of 12 residues. Germline V gene data show CDR1 as SGHTS and CDR2 as YDEGEE. The CDR3 bases are TGTGCCAGCCACAGGGGTAACTATGGCTACACCTTC. Residues: CASHRGNYGYTF. The variable domain in full, with the rest retrieved from reference TRBV5-8 and TRBJ1-2, is EAGVTQSPTHLIKTRGQQATLRCSPISGHTSVYWYQQALGLGLQFLLWYDEGEERNRGNFPPRFSGRQFPNYSSELNVNALELEDSALYLCASHRGNYGYTFGSGTRLTVV.

The rearrangement joins TRBV12-5 to TRBJ1-3, with D tentatively TRBD1 (6 bases). V lost 2 bases and J 2 bases, leaving 16 bases between the germline ends. The CDR3 spans 17 residues. Germline values: CDR1 LGHNT, CDR2 FRNRAP. In DNA, the CDR3 is TGTGCTAGTGGTTTGCCTCGGACAGAACCCACTGGAAACACCATATATTTT. This sequence encodes CASGLPRTEPTGNTIYF.

This chain connects TRBV27 to TRBJ1-1, with D possibly being TRBD1 (6 bases). The CDR3 runs 13 residues. Germline V gene lookup returns CDR1 MNHEY and CDR2 SMNVEV (reference sequence). Trimming left V 3 bases short and J 3 bases short, with 8 bases between. The CDR3, as DNA: TGTGCCAGCAGTTTGTACAGGGACACTGAAGCTTTCTTT. Protein: CASSLYRDTEAFF.

This chain joins TRBV5-1 and TRBJ1-1; D may be TRBD1 (5 bases). In germline, CDR1 is SGHRS, CDR2 YFSETQ. Between the trimmed V and J ends, which lost 4 bases and 4 bases, there was a span of 23 bases. This CDR3 comprises 17 residues. The CDR3 loop is CASSPALPNRPITEAFF. The CDR3 DNA reads as TGCGCCAGCAGCCCGGCCCTACCTAACAGGCCCATCACTGAAGCTTTCTTT.

The chain links TRBV2 to TRBJ2-5, with D possibly TRBD1 on 6 matching bases. The CDR3 contains 14 residues. CDR1 and CDR2 (germline): SNHLY, FYNNEI. Trimming cost V 6 bases and J 2 bases, with 13 bases left between them. CDR3 DNA sequence: TGTGCCAGCAGAGTCGGACAGCTGCAAGAGACCCAGTACTTC. Translated: CASRVGQLQETQYF.

This clone was seen a few times. The chain uses TRBV6-5 and TRBJ1-1; D is uncertain. V lost 5 bases and J 5 bases, leaving 18 bases between the germline ends. Germline lookup yields CDR1 MNHEY and CDR2 SVGAGI. This CDR3 spans 15 amino acids. The CDR3 is CASSPGQILGTEAFF. CDR3 bases: TGTGCCAGCAGTCCGGGCCAAATTCTGGGGACTGAAGCTTTCTTT.

V is TRBV19 and J is TRBJ1-3; D is possibly TRBD1 (6 bases). Germline-derived CDR1 and CDR2 are LNHDA and SQIVND (reference sequence). The V end was cut by 10 bases, the J end by 3 bases, with 22 bases between. This CDR3 comprises 16 residues. The CDR3 loop reads CATSPLRGGDGNTIYF. The CDR3 DNA sequence: TGTGCCACCTCACCCCTCCGGGGGGGCGATGGAAACACCATATATTTT. The full variable domain, completed using reference TRBV19 and TRBJ1-3, is DGGITQSPKYLFRKEGQNVTLSCEQNLNHDAMYWYRQDPGQGLRLIYYSQIVNDFQKGDIAEGYSVSREKKESFPLTVTSAQKNPTAFYLCATSPLRGGDGNTIYFGEGSWLTVV.

The V gene is TRBV7-9, the J gene TRBJ2-2; D is unresolved. CDR1 and CDR2 from the germline V gene are SEHNR and FQNEAQ (reference sequence). The CDR3 extends over 17 amino acids. V was shortened by 5 bases and J by 6 bases, with 22 bases between the two germline ends. CDR3 bases: TGTGCCAGCAGCCCCTCCCCGGGCCTCAAGCAATCCGGGGAGCTGTTTTTT. Amino acid sequence: CASSPSPGLKQSGELFF.

The chain combines TRBV5-1 with TRBJ1-2, with 8 positions matching TRBD1. Germline-derived CDR1 and CDR2 are SGHRS and YFSETQ. With 0 bases clipped from V and 4 bases from J, the junction kept 5 bases outside the gene matches. This CDR3 comprises 15 residues. This CDR3 is CASSLGSGGLYGYTF. DNA for the CDR3: TGCGCCAGCAGCTTGGGTTCAGGGGGCCTCTATGGCTACACCTTC.

The rearrangement joins TRBV11-2 to TRBJ2-1; possibly TRBD1 or TRBD2 for D (5 bases each). The V gene lost 5 bases and the J gene lost 6 bases, with 17 bases spanning the gap. CDR3 length equals 15 residues. CDR1 is SGHAT, CDR2 FQNNGV, per germline. CDR3: CASSLGPTNINEQFF. The CDR3 nucleotides read TGTGCCAGCAGCCTGGGACCAACTAATATCAATGAGCAGTTCTTC.

This clone was recorded a few times. J is TRBJ2-3 and V is TRBV19, with 9 bases identical to TRBD2. The CDR3 runs to 16 residues. V was pared by 2 bases and J by 3 bases, with 6 bases of the junction left unmatched. Germline CDR1 and CDR2: LNHDA and SQIVND (reference sequence). Written as DNA, the CDR3 is TGTGCCAGTAGTATACTGGCGGGGGGGCCGACAGATACGCAGTATTTT. Translating gives CASSILAGGPTDTQYF.

This clone was counted between two and nine times. This chain's CDR3 is CASSQGTGGPREQYF. As DNA, the CDR3 is TGTGCCAGCAGCCAAGGGACAGGGGGCCCACGAGAGCAGTACTTC. The chain combines TRBV5-4 with TRBJ2-7, with 12 bases identical to TRBD1. The CDR3 has 15 amino acids. The V gene end was trimmed by 4 bases and the J gene end by 7 bases; junction bases not matched to a gene: 9. Per the germline V gene, CDR1 is SGHNT and CDR2 is YYREEE (reference sequence).

J is TRBJ2-7 and V is TRBV10-2, with TRBD2 identical over 9 bases. The CDR3 is made up of 17 amino acids. The junction had 15 bases not matched to a gene; V was cut back by 7 bases and J by 2 bases. Germline V gene data show CDR1 as WSHSY and CDR2 as SAAADI. The CDR3 region has the DNA TGCGCCAGCACCCAAGCGGGGGGACTGGTAGGGACCTACGAGCAGTACTTC. It translates to CASTQAGGLVGTYEQYF.

CDR3 loop: CASSLGHPSDIQYF. The CDR3 bases are TGTGCCAGCAGCTTGGGACACCCCTCGGACATTCAGTACTTC. This chain joins TRBV5-5 and TRBJ2-4; D is unclear. Germline assignment: CDR1 SGHKS and CDR2 YYEKEE (reference sequence). The CDR3 loop spans 14 amino acids. V gave up 0 bases and J gave up 8 bases, with 12 bases separating them.

The chain employs TRBV9 and TRBJ2-3; TRBD2 aligns across 9 bases. The CDR3 sequence is 16 residues long. Germline V lookup: CDR1 SGDLS, CDR2 YYNGEE. Trimming took 1 base from V and 2 from J; bases not matched to a gene: 5. As DNA, the CDR3 is TGTGCCAGCAGCGTAATCGGCGGGGGGGCCACAGATACGCAGTATTTT. Its translation: CASSVIGGGATDTQYF. Complete variable domain (other parts from reference TRBV9 and TRBJ2-3): DSGVTQTPKHLITATGQRVTLRCSPRSGDLSVYWYQQSLDQGLQFLIQYYNGEERAKGNILERFSAQQFPDLHSELNLSSLELGDSALYFCASSVIGGGATDTQYFGPGTRLTVL.

CDR3 in amino acids: CASSEEPTGRYGYTF. The CDR3 region has the DNA TGTGCCAGCAGTGAAGAACCGACAGGGCGCTATGGCTACACCTTC. V gene TRBV6-1 combines with J gene TRBJ1-2; 7 bases line up with TRBD1. The V gene end was trimmed by 1 base and the J gene end by 4 bases; junction bases not matched to a gene: 6. The V gene's germline CDR1 is MNHNS and CDR2 SASEGT. CDR3 length: 15 residues.

This clone was found once. Other nucleotide sequences in the sample specify the same CDR3. V and J are TRBV18 and TRBJ2-7; the D gene is possibly TRBD2 (6 bases). The V end was cut by 0 bases, the J end by 3 bases, with 12 bases between. Germline V lookup: CDR1 KGHSH, CDR2 LQKENI. This CDR3 contains 15 residues. The CDR3 loop is CASSPPGGDYYEQYF. As DNA, the CDR3 is TGTGCCAGCTCACCACCCGGGGGAGACTACTACGAGCAGTACTTC.

This clone appeared a single time. The chain carries TRBV7-9 and TRBJ2-3; TRBD2 might be the D (6 bases). CDR1 is SEHNR and CDR2 is FQNEAQ in the germline V gene (reference sequence). The V and J ends lost 7 bases and 3 bases respectively, with 14 bases between them. This CDR3 is built from 14 residues. CDR3 nucleotides: TGTGCCAGCACCCTAAGGAGGGGTACAGATACGCAGTATTTT. Translating gives CASTLRRGTDTQYF.

The gene calls are TRBV7-9 and TRBJ2-5; no firm D call. CDR3 length: 12 residues. The ends were cut back, 0 bases at V and 5 bases at J, with 4 bases in the middle. The germline V gene has CDR1 SEHNR and CDR2 FQNEAQ (reference sequence). CDR3 in amino acids: CASSLARETQYF. CDR3 nucleotides: TGTGCCAGCAGCTTAGCCAGGGAGACCCAGTACTTC.